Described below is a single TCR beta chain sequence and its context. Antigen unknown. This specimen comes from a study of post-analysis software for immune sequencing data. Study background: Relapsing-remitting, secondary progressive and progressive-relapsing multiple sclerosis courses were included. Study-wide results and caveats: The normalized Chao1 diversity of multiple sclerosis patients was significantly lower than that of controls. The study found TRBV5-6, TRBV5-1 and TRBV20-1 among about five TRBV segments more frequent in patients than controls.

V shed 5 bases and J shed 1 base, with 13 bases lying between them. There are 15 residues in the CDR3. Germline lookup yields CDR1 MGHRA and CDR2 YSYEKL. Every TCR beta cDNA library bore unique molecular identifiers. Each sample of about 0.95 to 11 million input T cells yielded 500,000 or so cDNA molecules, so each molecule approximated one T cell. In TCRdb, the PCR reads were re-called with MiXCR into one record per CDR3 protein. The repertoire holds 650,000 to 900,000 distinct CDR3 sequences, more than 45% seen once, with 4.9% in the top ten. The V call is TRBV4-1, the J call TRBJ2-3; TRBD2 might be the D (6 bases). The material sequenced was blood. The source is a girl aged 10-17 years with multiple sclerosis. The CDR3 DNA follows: TGCGCCAGCAGCTCGCCGGGACTTGGCACAGATACGCAGTATTTT. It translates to CASSSPGLGTDTQYF.